This T cell receptor (beta chain) was recorded in a study of blood T cell repertoires in COVID-19. Assay: immunoSEQ multiplex PCR; the TCRdb copy retains only in-frame clones and omits some. Here the sample spans roughly 300,000 clones, 65% to 90% being singletons. This sequence originates from a woman aged 18-29 years who had recovered from COVID-19. Specimen: PBMCs or T cells enriched from blood (not recorded which).

The CDR3 DNA is TGTGCCAGCAGCTTACCCGGGGGGGTCTTCATGAACACTGAAGCTTTCTTT. Encoded protein: CASSLPGGVFMNTEAFF. The chain carries TRBV12-1 and TRBJ1-1. TRBV12-1 has pseudogene status. This CDR3 is built from 17 residues.